This T cell receptor beta chain comes out of a study of spatial heterogeneity in lung cancer. Study observations and caveats: Blood contained ubiquitous expanded tumor TCRs more at resection than at follow-up.

Time point specified: sample taken at primary tumor resection. The sequenced material consisted of unsorted whole RNA from tumor, nontumor lung or frozen PBMC. Samples were obtained from 65 to 80 donors, all untreated early-stage non-small cell lung cancer patients. In the case of this clonotype: Its antigen is unknown.

TCRdb re-called the 5' RACE reads through MiXCR, storing one row per CDR3 protein. Found here are some 70,000 distinct CDR3 sequences, about 14% of them singletons; the top ten hold roughly 6.7%. The sequencing here drew on PBMCs, taken at surgery. The clonotype was recovered from a male donor with early-stage non-small cell lung cancer.

CDR3 in amino acids: CASSLDGREYNEQFF. CDR3 bases: TGCGCCAGCAGCTTGGATGGTCGGGAGTACAATGAGCAGTTCTTC. The gene calls are TRBV5-1 and TRBJ2-1; possibly TRBD2 for D (6 bases). CDR1 is SGHRS, CDR2 YFSETQ, per germline. The CDR3 is 15 amino acids. The ends were cut back, 0 bases at V and 4 bases at J, with 11 bases in the middle.